This T cell receptor beta chain was sequenced in a study of glioma-infiltrating T cells after dendritic cell vaccination. CDR3 size: 15 residues. CDR1 is MDHEN, CDR2 SYDVKM, per germline. Trimming pared 5 bases from V and 6 bases from J, leaving 16 bases between. Only patients with spare fresh-frozen tumor and over two years of follow-up were included. Isocitrate dehydrogenase mutation was absent in all glioblastoma patients. PBMC sampling occurred before vaccination, two weeks after the third dose, and at progression. The PCR used 60 V beta and 13 J beta primers. Measured with immunoSEQ multiplex PCR; TCRdb has only the in-frame clones, and not every one. This sample yields tens of thousands of clones, of which roughly 87% are seen a single time; about 2% belongs to the top ten.

The sequence came from a human donor with glioblastoma. The chain uses TRBV28 and TRBJ1-4; D may be TRBD1 (5 bases). Sequencing used blood, obtained before dendritic cell vaccination. The CDR3: CASSASEGRYEKLFF. CDR3 in DNA: TGTGCCAGCAGTGCATCGGAGGGGCGGTATGAAAAACTGTTTTTT.